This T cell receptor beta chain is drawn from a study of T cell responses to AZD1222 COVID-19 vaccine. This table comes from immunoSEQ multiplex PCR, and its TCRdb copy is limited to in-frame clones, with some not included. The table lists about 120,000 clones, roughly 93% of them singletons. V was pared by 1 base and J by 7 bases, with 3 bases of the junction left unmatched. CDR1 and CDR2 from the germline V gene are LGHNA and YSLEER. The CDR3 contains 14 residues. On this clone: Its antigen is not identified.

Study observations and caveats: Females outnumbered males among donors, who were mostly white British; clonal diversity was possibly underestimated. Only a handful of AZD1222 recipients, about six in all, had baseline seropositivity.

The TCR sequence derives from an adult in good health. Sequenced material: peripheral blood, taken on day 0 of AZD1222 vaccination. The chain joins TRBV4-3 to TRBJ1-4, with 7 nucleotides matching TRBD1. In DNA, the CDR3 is TGCGCCAGCAGCCAAGGGCCAGGGGGTGAAAAACTGTTTTTT. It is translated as CASSQGPGGEKLFF.